This T cell receptor beta chain is drawn from a study of blood T cell repertoires in COVID-19. Study as a whole: Spain, Italy and the United States supplied samples that represented acute and convalescent COVID-19. PBMCs, B-cell-depleted T cells, or T cells provided the cDNA or gDNA that made up the material.

Methods used by the authors: Amplification of reference gene primers provided the estimated nucleated cell counts. Libraries were prepared by immunoSEQ multiplex PCR; TCRdb keeps only in-frame clonotypes and omits some of them. V and J calls and clone size are copied from that table; D and trimming were computed from the DNA. In the table there are 150,000 to 200,000 clones, approximately 82% of which are singletons. The germline V gene has CDR1 KGHDR and CDR2 SFDVKD. CDR3 size: 18 residues. V lost 3 bases to trimming and J lost 4 bases, with 21 bases between them. The sequenced sample was peripheral blood. The source is a woman of 80 years or more with acute or convalescent COVID-19. V is TRBV24-1 and J is TRBJ2-1; unclear D gene. CDR3 DNA sequence: TGTGCCACCAGTGATCTCCCCCCCCCAACATGCCCTTACAATGAGCAGTTCTTC. As protein: CATSDLPPPTCPYNEQFF.